These 25 T cell receptor beta chains originate from one sample sequenced in a study of response to subunit inactivated influenza vaccine. From the RT-PCR reads, TCRdb called clonotypes with MiXCR, one entry per CDR3 protein. The data show about 540,000 distinct CDR3 sequences, with roughly 15% seen just once and more than 9.5% held by the top ten. The source was PBMCs from blood, collected 12 days after vaccination. These receptors came from a middle-aged man who received an inactivated influenza vaccine.

This sequence joins TRBV12-3 or TRBV12-4 and TRBJ1-1; no clear D. V lost 3 bases to trimming and J lost 0 bases, with 5 bases between them. There are 13 residues in the CDR3. CDR3 nucleotides: TGTGCCAGCAGTTTTGAGGTGAACACTGAAGCTTTCTTT. Protein: CASSFEVNTEAFF.

This clonotype was seen only a few times. This chain links TRBV7-2 with TRBJ2-3, with D maybe TRBD1 (6 bases). Trimming took 4 bases from V and 5 from J, leaving 10 bases between them. Per germline, CDR1 SGHTA and CDR2 FQGNSA. This CDR3 has 13 residues. The CDR3 nucleotides are TGTGCCAGCAGCTCACAGGGTGTAGATACGCAGTATTTT. Translated: CASSSQGVDTQYF. Supplemented by reference TRBV7-2 and TRBJ2-3, the full variable domain reads GAGVSQSPSNKVTEKGKDVELRCDPISGHTALYWYRQSLGQGLEFLIYFQGNSAPDKSGLPSDRFSAERTGGSVSTLTIQRTQQEDSAVYLCASSSQGVDTQYFGPGTRLTVL.

This clonotype was counted between two and nine times. The V and J genes are TRBV5-1 and TRBJ1-1; TRBD1 is a possible D gene (5 bases). Germline CDR1 is SGHRS and CDR2 is YFSETQ. The CDR3 has 14 residues. V lost 0 bases and J lost 8, with 14 bases in between. CDR3 region: CASSLGGTTLEAFF. The CDR3 DNA follows: TGCGCCAGCAGCTTGGGAGGGACGACTCTCGAAGCTTTCTTT.

This clonotype was counted only a few times. This sequence joins TRBV6-2 or TRBV6-3 and TRBJ2-7, with TRBD1 matching over 8 bases. With 4 bases clipped from V and 5 bases from J, the junction kept 4 bases outside the gene matches. This CDR3 contains 13 residues. Germline values: CDR1 MNHEY, CDR2 SVGEGT. The CDR3 region has the DNA TGTGCCAGCAGTTCCAGGGGGCTCCACGAGCAGTACTTC. As protein: CASSSRGLHEQYF.

The chain uses TRBV4-2 and TRBJ2-5, with TRBD1 matching over 8 bases. The CDR3 is 13 amino acids. The ends lost 6 bases at V and 4 bases at J; junction bases unmatched: 4. The germline V gene encodes CDR1 LGHNA and CDR2 YNFKEQ. This CDR3 reads CASRDRVGETQYF. CDR3 bases: TGTGCCAGCAGGGACAGGGTTGGAGAGACCCAGTACTTC.

The CDR3 here is CASSSTRSAVSTGELFF. DNA for the CDR3: TGTGCCAGTAGTAGTACTAGATCGGCGGTGTCCACCGGGGAGCTGTTTTTT. The rearrangement joins TRBV19 to TRBJ2-2, with D possibly matching TRBD2 (5 bases). The V end was cut by 4 bases, the J end by 4 bases, with 19 bases between. Germline V gene sequence: CDR1 LNHDA, CDR2 SQIVND (reference sequence). The CDR3 is 17 residues long.

The gene calls are TRBV7-3 and TRBJ2-7, with a possible D match to TRBD2 (5 bases). Germline CDR1 and CDR2: SGHTA and FQGTGA. Trimming left V 3 bases short and J 7 bases short, with 13 bases between. This CDR3 spans 13 amino acids. Written as DNA, the CDR3 is TGTGCCAGCAGCTTCGAGAGAGAGGGTGAGCAGTACTTC. It translates to CASSFEREGEQYF. Looking up the rest from reference TRBV7-3 and TRBJ2-7 gives the full variable domain: GAGVSQTPSNKVTEKGKYVELRCDPISGHTALYWYRQSLGQGPEFLIYFQGTGAADDSGLPNDRFFAVRPEGSVSTLKIQRTERGDSAVYLCASSFEREGEQYFGPGTRLTVT.

The CDR3 nucleotides read TGTGCCAGCAGCCCCGTGAGGGAGTTCGGCTACACCTTC. Protein sequence: CASSPVREFGYTF. The chain is built from TRBV6-2 or TRBV6-3 and TRBJ1-2; D call uncertain. The V end was cut by 6 bases, the J end by 8 bases, with 16 bases between. The germline gives CDR1 MNHEY, CDR2 SVGEGT. The CDR3 loop spans 13 amino acids.

CDR3 DNA sequence: TGTGCCAGCAGCAAACAGGGGGCGCGGAGCGAGCAGTACTTC. Protein sequence: CASSKQGARSEQYF. The chain is built from TRBV6-1 and TRBJ2-7; 9 positions match TRBD1. The V and J ends lost 6 bases and 6 bases, in that order; junction bases with no gene match: 9. The CDR3 has 14 residues. CDR1 is MNHNS and CDR2 is SASEGT in the germline V gene.

This chain connects TRBV18 to TRBJ2-5; 13 bases line up with TRBD2. Germline CDR1 reads KGHSH; CDR2 reads LQKENI. This CDR3 is 15 amino acids long. The J segment lost 5 bases and the V segment lost 3 bases, leaving 3 bases of the junction unmatched. The CDR3 here is CASSPALAGGETQYF. The CDR3 coding sequence is TGTGCCAGCTCACCCGCACTAGCGGGAGGGGAGACCCAGTACTTC.

The chain couples TRBV10-3 to TRBJ1-5, with D tentatively TRBD1 (5 bases). Germline V gene sequence: CDR1 ENHRY, CDR2 SYGVKD. CDR3 length: 14 residues. Trimming took off 4 bases at V and 1 base at J, with 8 bases between the two ends. Here the CDR3 DNA reads TGTGCCATCAGTGCCAGGGAGAGCAATCAGCCCCAGCATTTT. This sequence encodes CAISARESNQPQHF.

In this sample, this clonotype turned up a few times. The rearrangement joins TRBV25-1 to TRBJ2-1; D is undetermined. V lost 3 bases to trimming and J lost 8 bases, with 5 bases between them. The CDR3 consists of 11 residues. Germline CDR1 reads MGHDK; CDR2 reads SYGVNS. CDR3 in amino acids: CASSDPHEQFF. CDR3 sequence (DNA): TGTGCCAGCAGTGATCCCCATGAGCAGTTCTTC.

This clonotype has more than one count but fewer than ten. The V and J genes are TRBV7-8 and TRBJ2-5, with D unresolved. CDR1 SGHVS and CDR2 FQNEAQ come from the germline V gene. The CDR3 length is 13 residues. V was shortened by 5 bases and J by 3 bases, with 10 bases between the two germline ends. CDR3 sequence reads: CASSPPSKETQYF. The CDR3 coding sequence is TGTGCCAGCAGCCCCCCCTCCAAAGAGACCCAGTACTTC.

This clonotype has only a few counts. The rearrangement uses TRBV24-1 and TRBJ2-1, with 9 nucleotides matching TRBD1. The CDR3 covers 15 residues. The V gene end was trimmed by 3 bases and the J gene end by 8 bases; junction bases not matched to a gene: 7. From germline, CDR1 is KGHDR and CDR2 SFDVKD. The CDR3, as DNA: TGTGCCACCAGTGATCCGGGGACAGGGATCGATGAGCAGTTCTTC. This translates into CATSDPGTGIDEQFF.

The rearrangement uses TRBV7-9 and TRBJ1-4; 11 positions agree with TRBD1. With 3 bases clipped from V and 5 bases from J, the junction kept 2 bases outside the gene matches. The length of the CDR3 is 15 residues. CDR1 and CDR2 (germline): SEHNR, FQNEAQ (reference sequence). The CDR3 spells CASSFGTGGNEKLFF. CDR3 sequence (DNA): TGTGCCAGCAGCTTTGGGACAGGGGGGAATGAAAAACTGTTTTTT.

This clonotype was found many times. The chain links TRBV7-8 to TRBJ2-1; 10 bases fit TRBD2. The CDR3 is 18 amino acids. Trimming at V came to 0 bases and at J to 0 bases, leaving 5 bases not matched to a gene. The germline V gene has CDR1 SGHVS and CDR2 FQNEAQ. The CDR3 spells CASSLAGLAEISYNEQFF. For the CDR3, the DNA is TGTGCCAGCAGCTTAGCAGGACTAGCGGAGATCTCCTACAATGAGCAGTTCTTC.

J is TRBJ2-1 and V is TRBV5-1; D is undetermined. The CDR3 is 15 residues long. Germline V gives CDR1 SGHRS, CDR2 YFSETQ. V lost 0 bases, J lost 5 bases, and 12 bases lay in between. The CDR3 here is CASSLAQFIDNEQFF. Written as DNA, the CDR3 is TGCGCCAGCAGCTTGGCCCAGTTCATAGACAATGAGCAGTTCTTC.

This clonotype was seen at least ten times. The V and J genes are TRBV11-2 and TRBJ2-5, with a tentative D call TRBD1 (6 bases). Trimming stripped 1 base from V and 4 bases from J, with 10 bases between. CDR1 and CDR2 (germline): SGHAT, FQNNGV. The CDR3 sequence is 14 residues long. The CDR3 bases are TGTGCCAGCAGCTTAGTAGGGGGTATAGAGACCCAGTACTTC. Translated: CASSLVGGIETQYF.

This clonotype was seen a handful of times. The chain is built from TRBV5-1 and TRBJ1-4, with 8 nucleotides matching TRBD1. The germline V gene encodes CDR1 SGHRS and CDR2 YFSETQ. The V and J ends lost 4 bases and 7 bases, in that order; junction bases with no gene match: 9. The CDR3 loop spans 15 amino acids. CDR3 sequence reads: CASSELQGGVEKLFF. CDR3 DNA sequence: TGCGCCAGCAGCGAACTACAGGGGGGAGTTGAAAAACTGTTTTTT.

This clonotype was observed a few times. Written as DNA, the CDR3 is TGTGCCAGCAGTTACGAGGGCCAGGGCACAGATACGCAGTATTTT. Protein product: CASSYEGQGTDTQYF. The rearrangement links TRBV6-5 to TRBJ2-3; weak D call: TRBD2 (5 bases). The CDR3 totals 15 residues. Germline V gene data show CDR1 as MNHEY and CDR2 as SVGAGI. The germline V and J ends were trimmed by 2 bases and 1 base, with 10 bases remaining between them.

The chain has TRBV5-1 and TRBJ2-5; the D gene is possibly TRBD1 (5 bases). The germline gives CDR1 SGHRS, CDR2 YFSETQ. Trimming stripped 0 bases from V and 5 bases from J, with 11 bases between. The CDR3 is 14 residues long. This CDR3 reads CASSLGQAGETQYF. CDR3 nucleotides: TGCGCCAGCAGCTTGGGGCAGGCAGGGGAGACCCAGTACTTC. Drawing the rest from reference TRBV5-1 and TRBJ2-5, the complete variable domain is KAGVTQTPRYLIKTRGQQVTLSCSPISGHRSVSWYQQTPGQGLQFLFEYFSETQRNKGNFPGRFSGRQFSNSRSEMNVSTLELGDSALYLCASSLGQAGETQYFGPGTRLLVL.

V usage is TRBV4-3 and J usage is TRBJ1-1; D gene ambiguous. The germline V gene encodes CDR1 LGHNA and CDR2 YSLEER. Trimming removed 1 base at V and 1 base at J, with 7 bases between. CDR3 length: 14 amino acids. CDR3 nucleotides: TGCGCCAGCAGCCAAGGCCACCCGAACACTGAAGCTTTCTTT. This codes for CASSQGHPNTEAFF.

This clonotype showed up many times. V and J are TRBV10-2 and TRBJ2-7; tentative D call: TRBD1 (5 bases). The V end lost 2 bases, the J end lost 6 bases, and 8 bases lay between the germline ends. Germline CDR1 WSHSY, CDR2 SAAADI. The CDR3 has 12 amino acids. The CDR3 protein is CASSEQGAEQYF. Written as DNA, the CDR3 is TGCGCCAGCAGTGAGCAAGGGGCCGAGCAGTACTTC.

V is TRBV24-1 and J is TRBJ1-4, with 9 bases matching TRBD1. The trim removed 2 bases at V and 8 bases at J, leaving 5 bases unmatched. This CDR3 is built from 15 residues. Germline loops: CDR1 KGHDR, CDR2 SFDVKD. The CDR3 loop reads CATSDSGQGDEKLFF. The CDR3 DNA is TGTGCCACCAGTGATTCGGGACAGGGAGACGAAAAACTGTTTTTT.

The V call is TRBV6-2 or TRBV6-3, the J call TRBJ2-1; D gene ambiguous. The germline gives CDR1 MNHEY, CDR2 SVGEGT. This CDR3 contains 14 residues. V gave up 10 bases and J gave up 0 bases, with 13 bases separating them. The CDR3 DNA reads TGTGCCACGGAATGGAGACGCTCCTACAATGAGCAGTTCTTC. It translates to CATEWRRSYNEQFF.